A single sample is the source of the 20 T cell receptor beta chains below, sequenced in a study of T cell responses to AZD1222 COVID-19 vaccine (dated by TCRdb to the early 2020s). This specimen's time point label, per the study, means: baseline before first vaccination. What this sample's treatment or condition label stands for: meningococcal conjugate vaccine given as trial control. Libraries were prepared through the immunoSEQ multiplex PCR assay. The table was pulled from immuneACCESS by TCRdb, which kept in-frame rearrangements only. Such tables lose some clones; where checked, under half of the loss comes from unresolved V genes, and the rest has no known cause. The sample table holds approximately 140,000 clones, of which 85% to 95% were seen once. Roughly 2.8% of the sample rests with the top ten. The sequencing used peripheral blood, collected on day 0 of MenACWY control vaccination. The receptors were sampled from an adult in good health.

This rearrangement joins TRBV9 to TRBJ2-5, with D uncertain. The length of the CDR3 is 15 residues. The germline gives CDR1 SGDLS, CDR2 YYNGEE. Trimming removed 0 bases from V and 5 bases from J, with 14 bases in between. The DNA for the CDR3 is TGTGCCAGCAGCGTAGCCCCCGCGGCCTCGGAGACCCAGTACTTC. Protein sequence: CASSVAPAASETQYF. The full variable domain, in which reference TRBV9 and TRBJ2-5 provide the parts outside the CDR3, is DSGVTQTPKHLITATGQRVTLRCSPRSGDLSVYWYQQSLDQGLQFLIQYYNGEERAKGNILERFSAQQFPDLHSELNLSSLELGDSALYFCASSVAPAASETQYFGPGTRLLVL.

The chain recombines TRBV11-1 with TRBJ2-5, with D perhaps given as TRBD1 or TRBD2 (6 bases each). CDR3 length: 15 amino acids. Per the germline V gene, CDR1 is SGHAT and CDR2 is FQDESV (reference sequence). V lost 1 base and J lost 0, with 9 bases in between. The chain's CDR3 is CASSLGGGYQETQYF. The CDR3, as DNA: TGTGCCAGCAGCTTAGGAGGGGGGTACCAAGAGACCCAGTACTTC.

The gene calls are TRBV4-1 and TRBJ2-7; D possibly matches TRBD1 or TRBD2 (5 bases each). Germline CDR1 is MGHRA and CDR2 is YSYEKL. V dropped 1 base and J dropped 2 bases, with 6 bases sitting between them. The CDR3 is 13 residues long. The CDR3 DNA reads TGCGCCAGCAGCCAAGTGGGGGCCTACGAGCAGTACTTC. It is translated as CASSQVGAYEQYF.

J is TRBJ1-1 and V is TRBV5-1, with 10 bases matching TRBD1. Germline V CDR1 and CDR2: SGHRS, YFSETQ. This CDR3 contains 16 residues. V was clipped by 0 bases and J by 0 bases; unmatched bases: 2. CDR3 sequence: CASSLAGTGVNTEAFF. CDR3 sequence (DNA): TGCGCCAGCAGCTTGGCCGGGACAGGGGTGAACACTGAAGCTTTCTTT.

V and J are TRBV4-1 and TRBJ2-5, with 7 positions matching TRBD2. This CDR3 has 15 residues. Germline trimming cut 3 bases from V and 4 bases from J; bases unmatched to any gene: 8. Germline assignment: CDR1 MGHRA and CDR2 YSYEKL. Here the CDR3 reads CASSHPGSGGETQYF. The DNA of the CDR3 is TGCGCCAGCAGCCACCCCGGCTCGGGGGGAGAGACCCAGTACTTC.

CDR3 in amino acids: CASSRDRGSTGELFF. The CDR3 nucleotides read TGTGCCAGCAGCCGGGACAGGGGATCCACCGGGGAGCTGTTTTTT. The chain carries TRBV6-6 and TRBJ2-2; TRBD1 agrees at 10 bases. Trimming cost V 6 bases and J 4 bases; bases outside gene matches: 5. This CDR3 has 15 amino acids. Germline V lookup: CDR1 MNHNY, CDR2 SVGAGI (reference sequence).

V and J are TRBV6-1 and TRBJ2-2, with D perhaps TRBD1 or TRBD2 (6 bases each). Germline V lookup: CDR1 MNHNS, CDR2 SASEGT. The CDR3 contains 16 residues. V lost 4 bases to trimming and J lost 0 bases, with 12 bases between them. CDR3 nucleotides: TGTGCCAGCAGTGGCGGAGGGACAACGAACACCGGGGAGCTGTTTTTT. Encoded protein: CASSGGGTTNTGELFF.

The chain employs TRBV27 and TRBJ2-2; no clear D. Germline V lookup: CDR1 MNHEY, CDR2 SMNVEV (reference sequence). V lost 7 bases to trimming and J lost 0 bases, with 9 bases between them. The CDR3 totals 14 residues. The CDR3 region is CASNWGANTGELFF. Written as DNA, the CDR3 is TGTGCCAGCAATTGGGGTGCGAACACCGGGGAGCTGTTTTTT.

The V gene is TRBV29-1, the J gene TRBJ1-2, with D unresolved. V was shortened by 6 bases and J by 13 bases, with 27 bases between the two germline ends. The V gene's germline CDR1 is SQVTM and CDR2 ANQGSEA. This CDR3 is 14 amino acids long. For the CDR3, the DNA is TGCAGCGTGGGAATTACCTCCGGTCGTCCCCAGATCACCTTC. It codes for CSVGITSGRPQITF.

J is TRBJ2-2 and V is TRBV7-2; D is perhaps TRBD2 (6 bases). This CDR3 comprises 17 residues. CDR1 is SGHTA, CDR2 FQGNSA, per germline. Trimming took off 2 bases at V and 5 bases at J, with 18 bases between the two ends. The CDR3 DNA sequence: TGTGCCAGCAGCTTAAATCCAGCGGGCTTATCAACCGGGGAGCTGTTTTTT. Residues: CASSLNPAGLSTGELFF.

This chain connects TRBV10-2 to TRBJ1-1; D gene uncertain. Trimming took 3 bases from V and 1 from J, leaving 12 bases between them. The length of the CDR3 is 15 residues. CDR1 and CDR2 (germline): WSHSY, SAAADI. CDR3 loop: CASSDAQWGNTEAFF. CDR3 bases: TGCGCCAGCAGTGATGCACAGTGGGGGAACACTGAAGCTTTCTTT.

The gene calls are TRBV7-8 and TRBJ2-5; D ambiguous. The CDR3 covers 14 residues. V lost 5 bases and J 3 bases, leaving 13 bases between the germline ends. CDR1 is SGHVS and CDR2 is FQNEAQ in the germline V gene. In DNA, the CDR3 is TGTGCCAGCAGCCCCCAGTTATGGGAAGAGACCCAGTACTTC. It is translated as CASSPQLWEETQYF.

CDR3 DNA: TGTGCCAGCTCACCAAGGGGAACCTATGGCTACACCTTC. This sequence encodes CASSPRGTYGYTF. The genes are TRBV18 and TRBJ1-2; possibly TRBD1 for D (5 bases). Germline V CDR1 and CDR2: KGHSH, LQKENI. V was cut by 2 bases and J by 4 bases, with 8 bases left in between. This CDR3 spans 13 amino acids.

The chain is built from TRBV20-1 and TRBJ1-6; no reliable D call. V was trimmed by 3 bases and J by 6 bases, leaving 9 bases between them. Germline V gene data show CDR1 as DFQATT and CDR2 as SNEGSKA (reference sequence). The CDR3 spans 13 residues. The CDR3, as DNA: TGCAGTGCTAGTAAAGATTCTAATTCACCCCTCCACTTT. It is translated as CSASKDSNSPLHF.

This clone was picked up a small number of times. The rearrangement links TRBV10-3 to TRBJ2-1, with a tentative D call TRBD1 (6 bases). Germline V lookup: CDR1 ENHRY, CDR2 SYGVKD. Trimming shortened V by 0 bases and J by 5 bases, and 8 bases separated the two germline ends. This CDR3 is 14 amino acids long. CDR3 region: CAISESGTNNEQFF. The CDR3 nucleotides read TGTGCCATCAGTGAGTCCGGGACAAACAATGAGCAGTTCTTC.

This clone was recorded once. J is TRBJ2-7 and V is TRBV7-9, with 12 bases identical to TRBD2. Germline CDR1 and CDR2: SEHNR and FQNEAQ (reference sequence). The CDR3 length is 14 residues. The trim removed 2 bases at V and 5 bases at J, leaving 1 base unmatched. Here the CDR3 reads CASSLRTSGNEQYF. DNA of the CDR3: TGTGCCAGCAGCTTAAGGACTAGCGGGAACGAGCAGTACTTC.

V usage is TRBV3-1 (or the pseudogene TRBV3-2) and J usage is TRBJ1-1; tentative D call: TRBD1 (6 bases). CDR1 is LGHDT and CDR2 is YNNKEL in the germline V gene (reference sequence). The CDR3 consists of 14 residues. V was clipped by 1 base and J by 5 bases, with 11 bases between them. This chain's CDR3 is CASSQVGGRTEAFF. Here the CDR3 DNA reads TGTGCCAGCAGCCAAGTAGGGGGGCGGACTGAAGCTTTCTTT.

J is TRBJ2-1 and V is TRBV12-3 or TRBV12-4; possible D gene TRBD1, 6 bases. The CDR3 contains 12 residues. V lost 5 bases and J 7 bases, leaving 9 bases between the germline ends. The CDR3 nucleotides read TGTGCCAGCAGTACACAGGGAAATGAGCAGTTCTTC. Translating gives CASSTQGNEQFF.

The genes are TRBV5-1 and TRBJ1-1; D gene unclear. V was trimmed by 0 bases and J by 1 base, leaving 13 bases between them. The CDR3 sequence is 16 residues long. CDR1 SGHRS and CDR2 YFSETQ come from the germline V gene. CDR3 region: CASSLDAAGKNTEAFF. The CDR3 bases are TGCGCCAGCAGCTTGGACGCGGCAGGTAAGAACACTGAAGCTTTCTTT.

This chain links TRBV5-1 with TRBJ2-1; 11 bases map to TRBD2. CDR3 length equals 15 residues. Germline CDR1 SGHRS, CDR2 YFSETQ. V was clipped by 0 bases and J by 7 bases; unmatched bases: 3. The CDR3 protein is CASSLDSGRGNEQFF. CDR3 bases: TGCGCCAGCAGCTTGGATAGCGGGAGGGGGAATGAGCAGTTCTTC.